The 10 T cell receptor beta chains listed next were all sequenced from one sample in a study of a mutant IDH1 vaccine in newly diagnosed glioma. Time point in this sample: baseline, week 1 (first vaccination visit). Treatment in this sample: pre-vaccination baseline after standard-of-care therapy. Produced via immunoSEQ multiplex PCR; TCRdb's table is partial and in-frame only. This table holds about 98,000 clones, 85% to 90% found once. The sequencing here drew on PBMCs, taken from a glioma patient treated with radiotherapy, temozolomide or both. Source of these receptors: a woman in her 50s with glioma.

The J gene is TRBJ2-1, the V gene TRBV27, with no clear D. With 4 bases removed from V and 6 bases from J, the gap between germline ends came to 10 bases. The V gene's germline CDR1 is MNHEY and CDR2 SMNVEV (reference sequence). The CDR3 is 13 amino acids. CDR3 DNA: TGTGCCAGCAGTTCCCACTACCTCAATGAGCAGTTCTTC. It codes for CASSSHYLNEQFF.

This clone has more than one count but fewer than ten. The sample carries other DNA sequences with the same CDR3. The chain carries TRBV5-1 and TRBJ1-5; TRBD1 aligns across 7 bases. This CDR3 is built from 14 residues. The germline V gene has CDR1 SGHRS and CDR2 YFSETQ. The junction had 1 base not matched to a gene; V was cut back by 0 bases and J by 4 bases. CDR3 sequence (DNA): TGCGCCAGCAGCTTGGCAGGGGGGAATCAGCCCCAGCATTTT. It yields the protein CASSLAGGNQPQHF.

V and J are TRBV6-6 and TRBJ2-1; D remains unclear. The V and J ends lost 4 bases and 6 bases respectively, with 10 bases between them. Germline lookup yields CDR1 MNHNY and CDR2 SVGAGI (reference sequence). CDR3 length: 13 residues. CDR3 nucleotides: TGTGCCAGCAGTTCCTCACAGATCAATGAGCAGTTCTTC. This gives the protein CASSSSQINEQFF.

CDR3 loop: CAPLRGRKGYGYTF. Written as DNA, the CDR3 is TGTGCCCCCCTTCGGGGGAGGAAGGGCTATGGCTACACCTTC. J is TRBJ1-2 and V is TRBV7-4; weak D call: TRBD1 (5 bases). Germline CDR1 SGHVT, CDR2 SQSDAQ. The CDR3 spans 14 residues. Trimming stripped 11 bases from V and 4 bases from J, with 20 bases between.

The chain joins TRBV9 to TRBJ1-3; the match to TRBD1 covers 7 bases. J was trimmed by 0 bases and V by 3 bases; bases with no gene match: 6. The germline gives CDR1 SGDLS, CDR2 YYNGEE. The CDR3 runs 16 residues. CDR3 nucleotide sequence: TGTGCCAGCAGCGGCGGGGGACAGTACTCTGGAAACACCATATATTTT. Translation: CASSGGGQYSGNTIYF.

This chain connects TRBV11-2 to TRBJ2-7; 9 positions agree with TRBD1. Trimming at V came to 5 bases and at J to 6 bases, leaving 5 bases not matched to a gene. Germline loops: CDR1 SGHAT, CDR2 FQNNGV. The CDR3 consists of 13 residues. CDR3 sequence reads: CASSPRTGAEQYF. The CDR3 DNA reads as TGTGCCAGCAGCCCCAGGACAGGGGCCGAGCAGTACTTC.

This chain connects TRBV28 to TRBJ2-3, with TRBD1 matching 9 bases. This CDR3 has 13 residues. Unmatched junction bases numbered 3, after V lost 3 bases and J lost 8 bases. Per the germline V gene, CDR1 is MDHEN and CDR2 is SYDVKM. The CDR3 protein is CASSLTGGGTQYF. Here the CDR3 DNA reads TGTGCCAGCAGTTTGACAGGGGGAGGTACGCAGTATTTT.

V is TRBV28 and J is TRBJ2-1; 9 bases are shared with TRBD2. This CDR3 spans 15 amino acids. The germline V gene encodes CDR1 MDHEN and CDR2 SYDVKM. V shed 5 bases and J 5 bases; nucleotides not matched to a gene: 7. This CDR3 is CASSIGTSRNNEQFF. CDR3 bases: TGTGCCAGCAGTATCGGGACTAGCAGAAACAATGAGCAGTTCTTC. Variable domain in full (rest from reference TRBV28 and TRBJ2-1): DVKVTQSSRYLVKRTGEKVFLECVQDMDHENMFWYRQDPGLGLRLIYFSYDVKMKEKGDIPEGYSVSREKKERFSLILESASTNQTSMYLCASSIGTSRNNEQFFGPGTRLTVL.

The rearrangement joins TRBV27 to TRBJ1-1; 8 bases fit TRBD1. With V trimmed by 6 bases and J by 3 bases, 12 bases remained unmatched. The CDR3 is 16 residues long. Germline loops: CDR1 MNHEY, CDR2 SMNVEV (reference sequence). CDR3 coding DNA: TGTGCCAGCAGCAACGGACAGGGCTTTAGGGACACTGAAGCTTTCTTT. It encodes CASSNGQGFRDTEAFF.

The rearrangement joins TRBV5-1 to TRBJ2-5; the D call may be TRBD1 or TRBD2 (6 bases each). The J call may be wrong; the DNA end is better matched by TRBJ2-7. The CDR3 is 15 amino acids. The germline V gene has CDR1 SGHRS and CDR2 YFSETQ. The chain's CDR3 is CASSLGGGPGNEQYF. DNA of the CDR3: TGCGCCAGCAGCTTGGGAGGGGGGCCAGGGAACGAGCAGTACTTC.